What follows is one T cell receptor beta chain and its context. Following a re-call of the 5' RACE reads, TCRdb has one entry per CDR3 protein and lacks DNA. The sample includes roughly 450,000 distinct CDR3 sequences. Germline loops: CDR1 LGHNT, CDR2 FRNRAP. The CDR3 has 16 amino acids. The data were taken from a study of T cells expressing NK-cell markers. The source is a woman in her forties or fifties in good health. The sample taken for sequencing was blood T cells: a sorted CD56 or NKG2C T cell subset, CD4+ or CD8+ T cells, or bulk PBMC T cells (not recorded which). This chain links TRBV12-5 with TRBJ1-4; lacking DNA, the TRBD1 call made by TCRdb goes unchecked. CDR3 amino acids: CASGLVLRRDVEKLFF.